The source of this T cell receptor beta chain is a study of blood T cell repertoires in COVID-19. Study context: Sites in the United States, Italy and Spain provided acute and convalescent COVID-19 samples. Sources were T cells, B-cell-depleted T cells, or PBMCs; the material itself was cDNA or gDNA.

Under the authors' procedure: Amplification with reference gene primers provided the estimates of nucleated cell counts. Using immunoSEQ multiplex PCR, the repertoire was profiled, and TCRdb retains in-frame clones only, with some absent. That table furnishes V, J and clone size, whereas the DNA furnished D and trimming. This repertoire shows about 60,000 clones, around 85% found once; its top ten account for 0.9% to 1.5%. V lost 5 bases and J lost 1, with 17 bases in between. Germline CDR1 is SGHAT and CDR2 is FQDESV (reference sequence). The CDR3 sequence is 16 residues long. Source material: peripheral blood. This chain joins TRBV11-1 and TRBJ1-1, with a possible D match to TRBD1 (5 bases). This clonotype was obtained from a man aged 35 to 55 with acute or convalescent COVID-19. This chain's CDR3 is CASSVTPSGGNTEAFF. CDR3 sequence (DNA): TGTGCCAGCAGCGTAACCCCCTCGGGGGGGAACACTGAAGCTTTCTTT.